Listed below are T cell receptor beta chains from one sample, sequenced in a study of T cell repertoires in cytomegalovirus infection. MiXCR, run by TCRdb on the reads, gives a single entry per CDR3 protein. Found here are around 740,000 distinct CDR3 sequences, 35% of them singletons; the top ten hold around 2.8%. The source material was PBMCs. The receptors were sampled from a human donor in good health (CMV status not recorded). Some clones in this sample may be carry-over from other donors' samples. Both conserved end residues are part of each CDR3. Each record gives: V gene, J gene, CDR3 protein.

TRBV7-9	TRBJ1-2	CASSLSETGLLGYTF
TRBV6-2/TRBV6-3	TRBJ2-3	CASRWPGANTQYF
TRBV28	TRBJ1-1	CASRLPLGGSTEAFF
TRBV11-3	TRBJ1-5	CASSYRDRYFNQPQHF
TRBV2	TRBJ1-2	CASSDYAVANYGYTF
TRBV7-2	TRBJ2-3	CASSRVRPGADTQYF
TRBV27	TRBJ1-2	CASSSSRPLRGYTF
TRBV7-2	TRBJ2-7	CASSYLTGIGRQYF
TRBV28	TRBJ2-7	CASMSPSGYEQYF
TRBV6-6	TRBJ1-5	CASSYVGDQPQHF
TRBV28	TRBJ1-3	CASSPDSYSGNTIYF
TRBV12-3/TRBV12-4	TRBJ2-1	CASTEGTSGTNEQFF
TRBV28	TRBJ2-4	CASRPSGVKNIQYF
TRBV27	TRBJ2-5	CASSGWGGLETQYF
TRBV11-3	TRBJ2-7	CASSPDRDRAGEQYF
TRBV20-1	TRBJ2-5	CSARGGQGWETQYF
TRBV27	TRBJ2-2	CASSPPRLAEFTGELFF
TRBV24-1	TRBJ2-5	CATSDATGGGETQYF
TRBV11-2	TRBJ2-5	CASSLGGLAGVQETQYF
TRBV11-2	TRBJ1-1	CASRLRGTKSPEAFF
TRBV11-2	TRBJ1-1	CASSLRQSTNTEAFF
TRBV12-3/TRBV12-4	TRBJ1-1	CASSWEGWRTEAFF
TRBV14	TRBJ1-1	CASSQAKGFTEAFF
TRBV9	TRBJ1-4	CASSAGRQGRYEKLFF
TRBV10-3	TRBJ1-1	CAISENLTGRTEAFF
TRBV28	TRBJ2-5	CASRMRDSETQYF
TRBV5-6	TRBJ1-2	CASSLYAGTSAYGYTF
TRBV19	TRBJ1-4	CASKTGTRINEKLFF
TRBV20-1	TRBJ2-1	CSAPRARPGGSYNEQFF
TRBV7-9	TRBJ2-7	CASSVDSSISYEQYF
TRBV6-8	TRBJ1-4	CASSYSGALNEKLFF
TRBV28	TRBJ2-1	CASSFGVAGFHEQFF
TRBV2	TRBJ1-1	CASSETHQGFTEAFF
TRBV6-5	TRBJ2-1	CASSYSQRGYNEQFF
TRBV6-1	TRBJ1-1	CASSRLGTNRERWVNTEAFF
TRBV27	TRBJ2-1	CASSRLAGVTDEQFF
TRBV4-1	TRBJ1-5	CASSQGYMDSPGKSNQPQHF